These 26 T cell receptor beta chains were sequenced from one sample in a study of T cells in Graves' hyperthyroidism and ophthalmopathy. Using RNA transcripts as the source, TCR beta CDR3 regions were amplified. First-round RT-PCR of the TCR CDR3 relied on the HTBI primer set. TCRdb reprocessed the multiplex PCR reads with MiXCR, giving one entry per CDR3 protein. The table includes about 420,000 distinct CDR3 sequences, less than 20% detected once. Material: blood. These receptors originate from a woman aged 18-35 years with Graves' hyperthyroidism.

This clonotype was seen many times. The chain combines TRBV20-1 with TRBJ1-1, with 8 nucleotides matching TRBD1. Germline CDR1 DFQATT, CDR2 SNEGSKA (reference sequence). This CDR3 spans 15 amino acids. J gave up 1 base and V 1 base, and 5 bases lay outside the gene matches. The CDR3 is CSARVPGGRNTEAFF. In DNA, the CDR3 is TGCAGTGCTAGAGTGCCAGGGGGCCGGAACACTGAAGCTTTCTTT.

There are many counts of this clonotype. The CDR3 here is CSALTPDRGNQPQHF. The CDR3 nucleotides read TGCAGTGCCCTCACCCCGGACAGGGGCAATCAGCCCCAGCATTTT. The chain recombines TRBV20-1 with TRBJ1-5, with TRBD1 matching 8 bases. Per the germline V gene, CDR1 is DFQATT and CDR2 is SNEGSKA (reference sequence). The J segment lost 2 bases and the V segment lost 6 bases, leaving 9 bases of the junction unmatched. The CDR3 totals 15 residues.

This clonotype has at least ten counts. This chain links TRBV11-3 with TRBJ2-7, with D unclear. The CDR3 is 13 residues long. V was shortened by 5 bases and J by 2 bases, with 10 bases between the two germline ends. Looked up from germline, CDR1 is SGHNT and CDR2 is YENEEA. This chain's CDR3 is CASSPRRTYEQYF. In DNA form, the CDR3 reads TGTGCCAGCAGCCCTCGGCGTACCTACGAGCAGTACTTC.

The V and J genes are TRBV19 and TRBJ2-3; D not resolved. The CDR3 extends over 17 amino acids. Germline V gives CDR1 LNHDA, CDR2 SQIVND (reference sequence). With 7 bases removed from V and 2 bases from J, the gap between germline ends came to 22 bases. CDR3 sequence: CASKNSLFEADTDTQYF. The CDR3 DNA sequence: TGTGCCAGTAAAAACAGTTTATTTGAGGCGGACACAGATACGCAGTATTTT.

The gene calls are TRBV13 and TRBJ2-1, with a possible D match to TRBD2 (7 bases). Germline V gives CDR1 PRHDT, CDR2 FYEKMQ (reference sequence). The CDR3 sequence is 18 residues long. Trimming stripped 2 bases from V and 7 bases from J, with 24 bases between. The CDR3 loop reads CASSLPSGGRVKENEQFF. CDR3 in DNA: TGTGCCAGCAGCTTACCCTCCGGGGGGCGGGTAAAGGAAAATGAGCAGTTCTTC. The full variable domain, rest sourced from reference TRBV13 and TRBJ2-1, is AAGVIQSPRHLIKEKRETATLKCYPIPRHDTVYWYQQGPGQDPQFLISFYEKMQSDKGSIPDRFSAQQFSDYHSELNMSSLELGDSALYFCASSLPSGGRVKENEQFFGPGTRLTVL.

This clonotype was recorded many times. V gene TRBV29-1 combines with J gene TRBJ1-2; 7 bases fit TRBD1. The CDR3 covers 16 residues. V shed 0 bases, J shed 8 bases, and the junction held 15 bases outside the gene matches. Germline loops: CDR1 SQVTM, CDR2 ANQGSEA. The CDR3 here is CSVEDPRDRISLGYTF. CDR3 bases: TGCAGCGTTGAAGATCCTCGGGACAGAATATCGCTCGGCTACACCTTC.

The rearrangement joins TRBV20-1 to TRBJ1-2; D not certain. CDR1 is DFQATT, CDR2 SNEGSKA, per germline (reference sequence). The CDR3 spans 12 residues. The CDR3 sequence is CSTLAQAGGYTF. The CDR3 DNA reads TGCAGCACGTTGGCCCAAGCAGGCGGCTACACCTTC.

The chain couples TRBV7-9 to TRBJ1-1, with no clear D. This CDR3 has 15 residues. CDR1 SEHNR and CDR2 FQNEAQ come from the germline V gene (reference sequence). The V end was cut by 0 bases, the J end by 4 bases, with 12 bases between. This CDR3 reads CASSLAAGWGTEAFF. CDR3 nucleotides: TGTGCCAGCAGCTTAGCAGCAGGTTGGGGCACTGAAGCTTTCTTT. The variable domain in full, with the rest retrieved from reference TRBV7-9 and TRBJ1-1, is DTGVSQNPRHKITKRGQNVTFRCDPISEHNRLYWYRQTLGQGPEFLTYFQNEAQLEKSRLLSDRFSAERPKGSFSTLEIQRTEQGDSAMYLCASSLAAGWGTEAFFGQGTRLTVV.

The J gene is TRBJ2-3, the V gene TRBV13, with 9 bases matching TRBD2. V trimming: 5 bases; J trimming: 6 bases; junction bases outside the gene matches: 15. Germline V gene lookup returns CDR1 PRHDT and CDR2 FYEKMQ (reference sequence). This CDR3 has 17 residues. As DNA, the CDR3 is TGTGCCAGCAGCCCATACATGGGTAGCGGGAGACCGGATACGCAGTATTTT. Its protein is CASSPYMGSGRPDTQYF.

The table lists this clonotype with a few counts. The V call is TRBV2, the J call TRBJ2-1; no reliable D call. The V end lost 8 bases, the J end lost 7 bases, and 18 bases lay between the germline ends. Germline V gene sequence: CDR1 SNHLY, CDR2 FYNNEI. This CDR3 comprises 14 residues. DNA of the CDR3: TGTGCCAGCCTTCCCCCACTACTTTTGAATGAGCAGTTCTTC. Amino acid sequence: CASLPPLLLNEQFF.

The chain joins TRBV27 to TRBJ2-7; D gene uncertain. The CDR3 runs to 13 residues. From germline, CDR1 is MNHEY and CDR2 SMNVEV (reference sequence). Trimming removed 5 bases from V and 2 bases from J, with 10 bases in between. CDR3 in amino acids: CASSRQATYEQYF. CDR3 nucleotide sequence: TGTGCCAGCAGTAGGCAGGCGACCTACGAGCAGTACTTC.

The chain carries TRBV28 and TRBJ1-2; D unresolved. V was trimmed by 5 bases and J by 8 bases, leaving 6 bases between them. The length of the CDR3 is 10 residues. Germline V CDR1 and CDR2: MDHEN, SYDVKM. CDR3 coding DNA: TGTGCCAGCAGTGGAAAGGGCTACACCTTC. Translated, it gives CASSGKGYTF.

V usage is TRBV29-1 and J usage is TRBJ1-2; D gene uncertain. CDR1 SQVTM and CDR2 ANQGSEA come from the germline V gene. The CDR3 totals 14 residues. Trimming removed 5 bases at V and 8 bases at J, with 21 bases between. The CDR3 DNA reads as TGCAGCGTTTCCCTCCTAGATCCACGCCGGGGCTACACCTTC. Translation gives CSVSLLDPRRGYTF.

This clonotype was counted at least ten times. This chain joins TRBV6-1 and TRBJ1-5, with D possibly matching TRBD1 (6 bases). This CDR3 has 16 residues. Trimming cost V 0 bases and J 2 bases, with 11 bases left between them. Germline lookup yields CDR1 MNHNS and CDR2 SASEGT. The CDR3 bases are TGTGCCAGCAGTGAAGCGTCAGGGGTGGGCAATCAGCCCCAGCATTTT. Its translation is CASSEASGVGNQPQHF.

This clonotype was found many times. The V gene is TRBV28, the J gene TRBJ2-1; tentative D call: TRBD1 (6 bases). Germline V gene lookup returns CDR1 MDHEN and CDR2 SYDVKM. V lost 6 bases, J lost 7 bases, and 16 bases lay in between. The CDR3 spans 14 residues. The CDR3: CASSLQRTGNEQFF. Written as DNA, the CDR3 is TGTGCCAGCAGCCTACAGCGAACAGGGAATGAGCAGTTCTTC. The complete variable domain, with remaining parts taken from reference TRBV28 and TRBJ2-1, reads DVKVTQSSRYLVKRTGEKVFLECVQDMDHENMFWYRQDPGLGLRLIYFSYDVKMKEKGDIPEGYSVSREKKERFSLILESASTNQTSMYLCASSLQRTGNEQFFGPGTRLTVL.

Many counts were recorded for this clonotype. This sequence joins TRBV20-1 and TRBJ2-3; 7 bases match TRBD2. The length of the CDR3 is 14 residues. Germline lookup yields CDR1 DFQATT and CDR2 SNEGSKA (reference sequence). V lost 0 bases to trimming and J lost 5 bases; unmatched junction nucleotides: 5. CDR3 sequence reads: CSARDLGRGDTQYF. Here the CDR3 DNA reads TGCAGTGCTAGAGATTTAGGGAGGGGAGATACGCAGTATTTT.

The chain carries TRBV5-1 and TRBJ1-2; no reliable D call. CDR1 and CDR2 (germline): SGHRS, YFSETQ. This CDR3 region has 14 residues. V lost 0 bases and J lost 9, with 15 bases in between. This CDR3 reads CASSLAFLTARYTF. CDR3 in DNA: TGCGCCAGCAGCTTGGCCTTCCTGACGGCTCGCTACACCTTC.

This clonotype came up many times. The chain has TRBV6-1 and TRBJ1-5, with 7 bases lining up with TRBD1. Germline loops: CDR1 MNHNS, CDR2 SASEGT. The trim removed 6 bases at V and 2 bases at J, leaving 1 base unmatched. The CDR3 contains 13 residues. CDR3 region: CASSGTGNQPQHF. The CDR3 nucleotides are TGTGCCAGCAGCGGGACAGGCAATCAGCCCCAGCATTTT.

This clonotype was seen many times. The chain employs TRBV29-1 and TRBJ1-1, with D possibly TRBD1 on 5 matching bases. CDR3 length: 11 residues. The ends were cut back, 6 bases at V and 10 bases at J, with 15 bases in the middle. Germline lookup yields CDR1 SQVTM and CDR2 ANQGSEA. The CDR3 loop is CSVGDRVGAFF. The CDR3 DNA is TGCAGCGTCGGGGACCGAGTCGGAGCTTTCTTT.

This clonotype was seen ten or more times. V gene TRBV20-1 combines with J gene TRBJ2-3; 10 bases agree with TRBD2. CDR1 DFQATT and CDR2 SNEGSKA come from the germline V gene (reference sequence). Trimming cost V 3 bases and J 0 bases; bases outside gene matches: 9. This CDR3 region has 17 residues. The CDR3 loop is CSASKDSGRRSTDTQYF. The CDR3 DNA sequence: TGCAGTGCTAGTAAGGATAGCGGGAGGAGAAGCACAGATACGCAGTATTTT.

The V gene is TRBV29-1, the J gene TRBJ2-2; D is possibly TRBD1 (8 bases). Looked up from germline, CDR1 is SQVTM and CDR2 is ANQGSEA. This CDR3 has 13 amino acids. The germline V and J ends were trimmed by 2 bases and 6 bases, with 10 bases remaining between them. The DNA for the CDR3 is TGCAGCGTTGAAACAGGGGGGGCCGGGGAGCTGTTTTTT. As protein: CSVETGGAGELFF.

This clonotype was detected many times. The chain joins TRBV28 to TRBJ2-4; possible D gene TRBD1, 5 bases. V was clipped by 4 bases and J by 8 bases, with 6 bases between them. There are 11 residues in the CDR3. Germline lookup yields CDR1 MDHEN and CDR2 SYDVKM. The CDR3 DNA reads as TGTGCCAGCAGTTCCAGGGACATTCAGTACTTC. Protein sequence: CASSSRDIQYF.

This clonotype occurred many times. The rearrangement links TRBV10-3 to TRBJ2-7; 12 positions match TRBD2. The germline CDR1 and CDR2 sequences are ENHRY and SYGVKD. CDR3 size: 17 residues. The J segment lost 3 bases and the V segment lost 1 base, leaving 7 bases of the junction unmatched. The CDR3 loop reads CAISEYETSGSVYEQYF. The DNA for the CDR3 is TGTGCCATCAGTGAGTATGAGACTAGCGGGAGTGTCTACGAGCAGTACTTC.

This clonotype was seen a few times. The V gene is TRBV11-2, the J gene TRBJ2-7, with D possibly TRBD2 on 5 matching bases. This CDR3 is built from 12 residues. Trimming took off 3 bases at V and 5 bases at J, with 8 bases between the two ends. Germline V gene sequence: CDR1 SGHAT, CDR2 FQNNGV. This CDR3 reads CASSFVRDEQYF. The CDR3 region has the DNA TGTGCCAGCAGCTTCGTGAGGGACGAGCAGTACTTC.

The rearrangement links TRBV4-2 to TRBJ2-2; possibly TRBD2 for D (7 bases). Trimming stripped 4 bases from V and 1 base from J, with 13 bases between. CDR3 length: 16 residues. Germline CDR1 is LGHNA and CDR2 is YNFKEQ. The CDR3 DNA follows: TGTGCCAGCAGCCCCTGGGGGGGGCTGAACACCGGGGAGCTGTTTTTT. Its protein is CASSPWGGLNTGELFF.

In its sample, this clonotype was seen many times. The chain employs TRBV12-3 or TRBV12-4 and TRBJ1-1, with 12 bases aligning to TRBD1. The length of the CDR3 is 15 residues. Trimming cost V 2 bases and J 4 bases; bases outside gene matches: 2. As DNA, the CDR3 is TGTGCCAGCAGTTTATGGGGACAGGGGGCCACTGAAGCTTTCTTT. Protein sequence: CASSLWGQGATEAFF.